These 26 T cell receptor beta chains originate from one sample sequenced in a study of CD8+ T cells in alopecia areata. cDNA reverse transcribed from extracted RNA served as the sequencing template. Sequenced by immunoSEQ multiplex PCR; TCRdb stores in-frame clones only, minus some. The table has 120,000 or so clones, approximately 60% seen once. Sequencing was performed on CD4+ T cells sorted from blood. These receptor sequences come from a human donor in good health.

The rearrangement joins TRBV7-9 to TRBJ2-4; D is undetermined. Between the trimmed V and J ends, which lost 10 bases and 8 bases, there was a span of 21 bases. The CDR3 consists of 14 residues. The V gene's germline CDR1 is SEHNR and CDR2 FQNEAQ (reference sequence). CDR3 protein: CAIFNTSLYYIQYF. Here the CDR3 DNA reads TGTGCCATCTTCAACACAAGCCTTTATTACATTCAGTACTTC.

A single count supports this clone. J is TRBJ2-5 and V is TRBV7-8; unclear D gene. The germline V gene encodes CDR1 SGHVS and CDR2 FQNEAQ. Trimming shortened V by 5 bases and J by 2 bases, and 12 bases separated the two germline ends. This CDR3 has 14 amino acids. The CDR3 is CASSPLLGQETQYF. The CDR3 DNA reads as TGTGCCAGCAGCCCATTGCTGGGGCAAGAGACCCAGTACTTC.

This clone appeared a few times. The chain is built from TRBV4-1 and TRBJ1-3; 9 bases line up with TRBD1. In germline, CDR1 is MGHRA, CDR2 YSYEKL. The junction had 16 bases not matched to a gene; V was cut back by 0 bases and J by 4 bases. This CDR3 region has 20 residues. This CDR3 reads CASSQEFSGTGSVLGNTIYF. DNA of the CDR3: TGCGCCAGCAGCCAAGAGTTCTCCGGGACAGGGAGTGTATTAGGAAACACCATATATTTT.

There are a few counts of this clone. The chain combines TRBV29-1 with TRBJ1-5; D gene uncertain. Trimming left V 4 bases short and J 9 bases short, with 16 bases between. CDR3 size: 13 residues. Germline CDR1 reads SQVTM; CDR2 reads ANQGSEA. In DNA form, the CDR3 reads TGCAGCGTTGTCCCCACCTCGGTCGGGCCCCAGCATTTT. The encoded protein is CSVVPTSVGPQHF.

The genes are TRBV29-1 and TRBJ2-2, with D perhaps being TRBD1 or TRBD2 (6 bases each). The CDR3 extends over 14 amino acids. V dropped 7 bases and J dropped 0 bases, with 12 bases sitting between them. The germline CDR1 and CDR2 sequences are SQVTM and ANQGSEA. The CDR3 sequence is CSARDIANTGELFF. In DNA, the CDR3 is TGCAGCGCGCGGGACATAGCGAACACCGGGGAGCTGTTTTTT.

The V gene is TRBV27, the J gene TRBJ1-2, with unresolved D. The CDR3 has 13 residues. Trimming took off 3 bases at V and 5 bases at J, with 10 bases between the two ends. CDR1 is MNHEY and CDR2 is SMNVEV in the germline V gene (reference sequence). Here the CDR3 DNA reads TGTGCCAGCAGTTTCGACACTCTATATGGCTACACCTTC. Its translation is CASSFDTLYGYTF.

The CDR3 DNA follows: TGCAGCGTCGCTGCGGTGACTAGCGGAAGCACAGATACGCAGTATTTT. Translating it yields CSVAAVTSGSTDTQYF. V is TRBV29-1 and J is TRBJ2-3; 9 nucleotides agree with TRBD2. The V gene's germline CDR1 is SQVTM and CDR2 ANQGSEA. J gave up 0 bases and V 6 bases, and 10 bases lay outside the gene matches. This CDR3 has 16 amino acids.

The table lists this clone with a few counts. The rearrangement joins TRBV5-4 to TRBJ2-7, with D uncertain. Germline V gives CDR1 SGHNT, CDR2 YYREEE (reference sequence). This CDR3 spans 14 amino acids. V lost 5 bases and J lost 1, with 13 bases in between. The CDR3 is CASSLVGYSYEQYF. The CDR3 region has the DNA TGTGCCAGCAGTTTAGTGGGATATTCCTACGAGCAGTACTTC.

V gene TRBV6-5 combines with J gene TRBJ2-2; perhaps D is TRBD1 or TRBD2 (6 bases each). V was clipped by 8 bases and J by 5 bases, with 15 bases between them. This CDR3 has 14 residues. CDR1 is MNHEY, CDR2 SVGAGI, per germline. The CDR3 protein is CASRSGARTGELFF. The CDR3 coding sequence is TGTGCCAGCCGGTCGGGGGCGAGAACCGGGGAGCTGTTTTTT.

The gene calls are TRBV29-1 and TRBJ1-2; D gene ambiguous. The V gene's germline CDR1 is SQVTM and CDR2 ANQGSEA. This CDR3 region has 15 residues. V was pared by 0 bases and J by 4 bases, with 15 bases between. CDR3 residues: CSVEDRAAVIYGYTF. For the CDR3, the DNA is TGCAGCGTTGAAGATCGGGCAGCCGTAATCTATGGCTACACCTTC.

The chain couples TRBV29-1 to TRBJ2-3; 7 bases align to TRBD2. V trimming: 5 bases; J trimming: 2 bases; junction bases outside the gene matches: 10. The germline V gene encodes CDR1 SQVTM and CDR2 ANQGSEA. The CDR3 has 15 amino acids. The CDR3 nucleotides read TGCAGCGTTACTGGATCTAGCGGTTCCACAGATACGCAGTATTTT. As protein: CSVTGSSGSTDTQYF.

The chain uses TRBV11-3 and TRBJ1-1; weak D call: TRBD1 (5 bases). This CDR3 region has 15 residues. With 3 bases removed from V and 3 bases from J, the gap between germline ends came to 14 bases. Germline V CDR1 and CDR2: SGHNT, YENEEA. CDR3 coding DNA: TGTGCCAGCAGCTTCAACGGGGGAGCGGACACTGAAGCTTTCTTT. Its protein product is CASSFNGGADTEAFF.

This chain joins TRBV29-1 and TRBJ1-2; no clear D. The CDR3 contains 11 residues. The germline gives CDR1 SQVTM, CDR2 ANQGSEA. V was trimmed by 3 bases and J by 3 bases, leaving 5 bases between them. The CDR3 DNA reads TGCAGCGTTGATAAGTACTATGGCTACACCTTC. Amino acids: CSVDKYYGYTF.

This clone has more than one count but fewer than ten. The chain links TRBV7-9 to TRBJ1-2; D call uncertain. The CDR3 runs to 12 residues. Trimming cost V 2 bases and J 7 bases, with 8 bases left between them. Germline CDR1 reads SEHNR; CDR2 reads FQNEAQ (reference sequence). DNA of the CDR3: TGTGCCAGCAGCTTACCCGGGTTTGGCTACACCTTC. Its translation: CASSLPGFGYTF. Full variable domain (outside the CDR3, taken from reference TRBV7-9 and TRBJ1-2): DTGVSQNPRHKITKRGQNVTFRCDPISEHNRLYWYRQTLGQGPEFLTYFQNEAQLEKSRLLSDRFSAERPKGSFSTLEIQRTEQGDSAMYLCASSLPGFGYTFGSGTRLTVV.

The V and J genes are TRBV25-1 and TRBJ2-7, with D unclear. V lost 6 bases and J 1 base, leaving 10 bases between the germline ends. Germline-derived CDR1 and CDR2 are MGHDK and SYGVNS. There are 13 residues in the CDR3. CDR3 nucleotide sequence: TGTGCCAGCAGGAAGGACGGATCCTACGAGCAGTACTTC. It specifies CASRKDGSYEQYF.

The chain uses TRBV2 and TRBJ2-2; D possibly corresponds to TRBD1 (6 bases). The V gene's germline CDR1 is SNHLY and CDR2 FYNNEI. Trimming stripped 8 bases from V and 3 bases from J, with 16 bases between. CDR3 length: 15 amino acids. The CDR3 reads CASGETTGYTGELFF. The CDR3 nucleotides read TGTGCCAGCGGGGAAACCACAGGGTACACCGGGGAGCTGTTTTTT.

The J gene is TRBJ2-3, the V gene TRBV29-1, with 9 bases fitting TRBD2. V shed 2 bases and J 0 bases; nucleotides not matched to a gene: 6. The CDR3 totals 16 residues. CDR1 SQVTM and CDR2 ANQGSEA come from the germline V gene. CDR3 loop: CSVELAGGSSTDTQYF. CDR3 nucleotides: TGCAGCGTTGAACTGGCGGGGGGGTCTAGCACAGATACGCAGTATTTT.

V gene TRBV7-8 combines with J gene TRBJ2-3; 7 nucleotides line up with TRBD2. V lost 3 bases and J lost 2; bases outside the gene matches: 5. Per germline, CDR1 SGHVS and CDR2 FQNEAQ. This CDR3 is 15 amino acids long. CDR3 bases: TGTGCCAGCAGCTTGTCTAGCGGTGCCACAGATACGCAGTATTTT. Translating it yields CASSLSSGATDTQYF.

CDR3: CASSPGQGNNQPQHF. DNA of the CDR3: TGTGCCAGCAGTCCCGGGCAGGGAAACAATCAGCCCCAGCATTTT. The chain employs TRBV6-5 and TRBJ1-5, with D possibly matching TRBD1 (5 bases). The CDR3 has 15 amino acids. Germline loops: CDR1 MNHEY, CDR2 SVGAGI. The V end lost 5 bases, the J end lost 3 bases, and 14 bases lay between the germline ends.

The rearrangement uses TRBV5-1 and TRBJ2-5; 8 bases are shared with TRBD2. Germline CDR1 SGHRS, CDR2 YFSETQ. This CDR3 is built from 15 residues. The V gene end was trimmed by 1 base and the J gene end by 4 bases; junction bases not matched to a gene: 6. In DNA, the CDR3 is TGCGCCAGCAGCTTGACCAGCGGGGGAGGAGAGACCCAGTACTTC. This codes for CASSLTSGGGETQYF. Complete variable domain (other parts from reference TRBV5-1 and TRBJ2-5): KAGVTQTPRYLIKTRGQQVTLSCSPISGHRSVSWYQQTPGQGLQFLFEYFSETQRNKGNFPGRFSGRQFSNSRSEMNVSTLELGDSALYLCASSLTSGGGETQYFGPGTRLLVL.

Concerning this clone itself: The same CDR3 can be traced to other DNA sequences in this sample. The V call is TRBV4-1, the J call TRBJ1-6; 8 positions match TRBD1. J gave up 10 bases and V 0 bases, and 5 bases lay outside the gene matches. The length of the CDR3 is 15 residues. The germline V gene encodes CDR1 MGHRA and CDR2 YSYEKL. As DNA, the CDR3 is TGCGCCAGCAGCCAAGATCCAGGGGGCCGATCACCCCTCCACTTT. Its translation: CASSQDPGGRSPLHF.

Worth noting for this clone: Other DNA sequences within the sample encode an identical CDR3. The genes are TRBV18 and TRBJ2-5, with TRBD1 identical over 11 bases. CDR3 length equals 15 residues. J gave up 5 bases and V 1 base, and 3 bases lay outside the gene matches. CDR1 is KGHSH and CDR2 is LQKENI in the germline V gene. CDR3 nucleotides: TGTGCCAGCTCACCACGGACAGGGGGCGAGGAGACCCAGTACTTC. Protein product: CASSPRTGGEETQYF.

The chain combines TRBV5-1 with TRBJ2-7, with no clear D. The V gene lost 0 bases and the J gene lost 2 bases, with 9 bases spanning the gap. Germline-derived CDR1 and CDR2 are SGHRS and YFSETQ. CDR3 length equals 14 residues. The CDR3: CASSLGAVTYEQYF. CDR3 bases: TGCGCCAGCAGCTTGGGTGCCGTCACCTACGAGCAGTACTTC.

Of note for this clone: Different DNA sequences within this sample yield the same CDR3. The CDR3 sequence: CASSLTGGETQYF. The CDR3 bases are TGTGCCAGCAGCTTAACCGGGGGCGAGACCCAGTACTTC. The J gene is TRBJ2-5, the V gene TRBV5-6; tentatively, D is TRBD1 or TRBD2 (6 bases each). V dropped 2 bases and J dropped 5 bases, with 10 bases sitting between them. The V gene's germline CDR1 is SGHDT and CDR2 YYEEEE. The CDR3 covers 13 residues. Drawing the rest from reference TRBV5-6 and TRBJ2-5, the complete variable domain is DAGVTQSPTHLIKTRGQQVTLRCSPKSGHDTVSWYQQALGQGPQFIFQYYEEEERQRGNFPDRFSGHQFPNYSSELNVNALLLGDSALYLCASSLTGGETQYFGPGTRLLVL.

On this clone itself: Other nucleotide sequences from this sample produce the same CDR3. The rearrangement links TRBV30 to TRBJ2-7; D is unclear. Germline V lookup: CDR1 GTSNPN, CDR2 SVGIG (reference sequence). V dropped 3 bases and J dropped 3 bases, with 6 bases sitting between them. The CDR3 covers 11 residues. This CDR3 reads CAWSDSYEQYF. DNA of the CDR3: TGTGCCTGGAGCGATAGCTACGAGCAGTACTTC.

V and J are TRBV2 and TRBJ1-2; D remains unclear. The ends were cut back, 7 bases at V and 5 bases at J, with 8 bases in the middle. Germline assignment: CDR1 SNHLY and CDR2 FYNNEI. This CDR3 spans 11 amino acids. CDR3 sequence reads: CASTEGYGYTF. The CDR3, as DNA: TGTGCCAGCACCGAGGGTTATGGCTACACCTTC.